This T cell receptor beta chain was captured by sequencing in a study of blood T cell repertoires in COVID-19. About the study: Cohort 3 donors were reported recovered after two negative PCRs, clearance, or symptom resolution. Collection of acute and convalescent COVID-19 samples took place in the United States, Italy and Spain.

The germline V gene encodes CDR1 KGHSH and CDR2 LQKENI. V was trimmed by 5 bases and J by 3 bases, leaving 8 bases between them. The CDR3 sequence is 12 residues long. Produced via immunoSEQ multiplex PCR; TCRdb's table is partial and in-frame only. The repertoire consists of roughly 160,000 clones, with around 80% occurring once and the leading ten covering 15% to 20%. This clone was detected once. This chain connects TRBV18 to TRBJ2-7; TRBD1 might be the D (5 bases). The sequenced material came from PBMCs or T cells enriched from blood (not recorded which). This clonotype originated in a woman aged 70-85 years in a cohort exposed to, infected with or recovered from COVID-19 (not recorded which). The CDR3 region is CASSRQGYEQYF. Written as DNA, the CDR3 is TGTGCCAGCTCAAGGCAGGGCTACGAGCAGTACTTC.